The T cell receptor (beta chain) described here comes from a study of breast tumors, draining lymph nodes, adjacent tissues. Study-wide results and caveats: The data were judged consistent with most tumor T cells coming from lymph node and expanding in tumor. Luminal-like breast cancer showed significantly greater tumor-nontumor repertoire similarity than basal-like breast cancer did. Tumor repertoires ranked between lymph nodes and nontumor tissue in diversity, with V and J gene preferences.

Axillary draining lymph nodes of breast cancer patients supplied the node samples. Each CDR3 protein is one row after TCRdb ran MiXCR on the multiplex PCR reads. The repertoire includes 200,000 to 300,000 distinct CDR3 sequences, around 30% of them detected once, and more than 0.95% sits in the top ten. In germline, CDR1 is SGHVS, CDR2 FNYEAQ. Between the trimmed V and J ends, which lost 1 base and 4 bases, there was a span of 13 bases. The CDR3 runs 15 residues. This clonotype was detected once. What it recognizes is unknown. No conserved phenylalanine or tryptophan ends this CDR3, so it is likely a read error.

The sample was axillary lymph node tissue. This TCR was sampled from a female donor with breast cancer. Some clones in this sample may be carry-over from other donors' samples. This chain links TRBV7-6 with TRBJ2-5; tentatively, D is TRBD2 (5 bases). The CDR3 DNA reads TGTGCCAGCAGCTTAGAGAGAGGGCCAGGAGAGACCCAGTACCTC. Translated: CASSLERGPGETQYL.